This T cell receptor (beta chain) emerged from a study of blood T cell repertoires in COVID-19 (dated by TCRdb to about 2020). Background for the entire study: The collaborator samples originated in the United States, Italy and Spain and spanned the acute and convalescent phases of COVID-19. The material from the prospective study consisted of cDNA or gDNA derived from T cells, B-cell-depleted T cells, or PBMCs. Deeply sampled blood TCRbeta repertoires from subjects exposed to, actively infected with, or recovered from COVID-19 were included in the dataset. A freely available public database, intended as a resource for researchers studying the immune response to SARS-CoV-2, is where the repertoires were released. Where HLA class I and class II types were available, the types were taken from metadata supplied by the sample provider, not from assay-based typing. The sample metadata nearly always contained a de-identified subject ID, COVID-19 status, age in years and sex. Samples came from the ongoing ImmuneRACE study (first 160 participants) plus 1,254 subjects from 6 global collaborators. Study-wide conclusions, independent of this receptor: Clinical and demographic metadata were provided uncurated, with the amount varying by source and participant.

TCRbeta CDR3 regions were amplified from genomic DNA using the immunoSEQ Assay, a bias-controlled multiplex PCR. The paper's processing steps were these. Nucleated cell counts per sample were estimated from amplification of reference gene primers within the assay. To quantify the absolute abundance of each unique TCRbeta CDR3 rearrangement, sequence reads were collapsed and filtered. For each sample, productive Simpson clonality was calculated as the square root of Simpson's diversity index across productive rearrangements. Not all clones reach the TCRdb copy of this immuneACCESS table, which keeps in-frame sequences only. Checked studies attribute under half of the gap to unresolved V genes and leave the rest unexplained. That table gives V, J and clone size, and the DNA gave D and trimming. The sample records approximately 340,000 clones, around 82% of which are singletons. The ten largest make up roughly 3% of the sample.

Comment on this clone: Its antigen is currently not known. Base qualities were left out, and no much larger clone turns up one base away.

Each collaborating institution followed its own protocols to collect whole blood in K2EDTA tubes. For TCRbeta analysis, collaborators shipped samples as frozen whole blood, isolated PBMCs, or DNA extracted from either of those sample types. CDR1 LNHDA and CDR2 SQIVND are derived from the germline V gene (reference sequence). Ends trimmed: V by 5 bases, J by 1 base; bases unmatched to a gene: 7. Counted from cysteine to phenylalanine, this CDR3 has 16 amino acids. Only CDR3 DNA remains: 48 bases, in frame from the first base. The sequenced material came from peripheral blood. The chain is assembled from TRBV19 and TRBJ2-3; TRBD2 fits 9 bases in the junction. The origin of this receptor is a man younger than 45 with active or convalescent COVID-19. The nucleotides are TGTGCCAGTAGTCGCGCAGCGGGGGGTGGCACAGATACGCAGTATTTT. It specifies CASSRAAGGGTDTQYF. The CDR3, completed at both ends by the reference TRBV19 and TRBJ2-3 genes, gives the full variable domain DGGITQSPKYLFRKEGQNVTLSCEQNLNHDAMYWYRQDPGQGLRLIYYSQIVNDFQKGDIAEGYSVSREKKESFPLTVTSAQKNPTAFYLCASSRAAGGGTDTQYFGPGTRLTVL.